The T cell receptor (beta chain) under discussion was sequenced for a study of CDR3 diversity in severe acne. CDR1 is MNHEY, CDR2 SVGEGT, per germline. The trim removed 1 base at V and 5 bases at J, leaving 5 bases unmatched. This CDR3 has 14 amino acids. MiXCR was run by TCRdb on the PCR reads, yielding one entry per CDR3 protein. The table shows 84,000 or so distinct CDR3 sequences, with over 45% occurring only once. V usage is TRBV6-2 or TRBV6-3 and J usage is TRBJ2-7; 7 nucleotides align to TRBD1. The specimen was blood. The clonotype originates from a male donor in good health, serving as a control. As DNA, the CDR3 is TGTGCCAGCAGTTACTTTGACAGGGTAGACGAGCAGTACTTC. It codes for CASSYFDRVDEQYF.